Listed below are T cell receptor beta chains from one sample, sequenced in a study of breast tumors, draining lymph nodes, adjacent tissues. A single record per CDR3 protein comes from TCRdb applying MiXCR to the multiplex PCR reads. Of tens of thousands of distinct CDR3 sequences in the sample, about 40% were seen once. Sequenced sample: breast tumor tissue. These receptor sequences come from a female donor with breast cancer. Some clones in this sample may be carry-over from other donors' samples. CDR3s leave out the opening cysteine and the closing phenylalanine or tryptophan. The D gene is left open where the match is weak.

d_call,j_call,v_call,cdr3_aa
TRBD2,TRBJ2-7,TRBV15,ATSRARSGTTT
.,TRBJ1-4,TRBV2,ASRRAGATNEKLF
.,TRBJ1-1,TRBV6-6,ASSYVGGNNEAF
.,TRBJ2-1,TRBV20-1,SAHSAVATDTQF
.,TRBJ2-7,TRBV7-2,ASSFLMTGTTYEQY
.,TRBJ2-2,TRBV20-1,SARETVNTGELF
.,TRBJ2-6,TRBV7-3,ASSLSPTRSGANVLT
.,TRBJ1-1,TRBV20-1,SCGRGITEAF
.,TRBJ1-4,TRBV9,ASSVLPGGSEKLF
.,TRBJ1-2,TRBV30,AWGGDYGYT
TRBD1,TRBJ2-7,TRBV7-8,ASGQGAYEQY
.,TRBJ2-1,TRBV5-1,ASSLVPHHGNEQF
.,TRBJ1-1,TRBV4-1,ASSYTANTEAF
TRBD2,TRBJ2-3,TRBV5-1,ASSPGGLAGGTDTQY
TRBD1,TRBJ1-6,TRBV20-1,SAGQGAGSPLH
TRBD2,TRBJ2-7,TRBV20-1,SASASGRFLSYEQY
.,TRBJ2-5,TRBV25-1,ASSAFSGQETQY
.,TRBJ2-2,TRBV20-1,SASPGQLGTGELF
TRBD1,TRBJ2-2,TRBV5-1,ASSRGQGADTGELF
TRBD2,TRBJ2-5,TRBV20-1,SARTGLAGEIETQY
TRBD2,TRBJ2-7,TRBV20-1,SARGPAGSYEQY
.,TRBJ1-1,TRBV5-4,ASSRSRQSTEAF
.,TRBJ2-7,TRBV11-1,ASSSEAAGYEQY
.,TRBJ2-3,TRBV5-1,ARSGGRWDTGTQY
TRBD1,TRBJ1-4,TRBV20-1,GASEGQDRPLF
.,TRBJ2-7,TRBV5-8,ASSLKGAPGRYEQY
TRBD2,TRBJ2-5,TRBV7-9,ASSLGGGEMEETQY
TRBD2,TRBJ2-5,TRBV7-3,ASSLFGRGETQY
TRBD2,TRBJ2-1,TRBV9,ASSVSGRTGNEQF